This TCR beta chain appears in the sequencing data of a study of blood T cells in healthy people across ages. To note about this clonotype: Its antigen is currently unknown.

Study-wide findings and caveats: PBMC samples, being unsorted, prevented any conclusive comparison of naive and antigen-experienced cells.

A J-beta primer mix and a sample-barcoded 5' primer were used in a second PCR of roughly 7 to 12 cycles. A 12-random-nucleotide template-switch adaptor tagged each cDNA molecule. TCRdb reprocessed the 5' RACE reads via MiXCR and lists one record per CDR3 protein. The sample holds over a million distinct CDR3 sequences, roughly 43% seen once. This receptor was identified in a woman younger than 35 in good health. The specimen sequenced was blood.

The CDR3 here is CSARDPGLAGNEQFF. DNA of the CDR3: TGCAGTGCTAGAGATCCGGGACTAGCGGGAAATGAGCAGTTCTTC. V usage is TRBV20-1 and J usage is TRBJ2-1; TRBD2 matches at 13 bases. CDR3 size: 15 residues. Germline-derived CDR1 and CDR2 are DFQATT and SNEGSKA (reference sequence). The V gene end was trimmed by 0 bases and the J gene end by 7 bases; junction bases not matched to a gene: 3.